This entry features one T cell receptor (beta chain) sequence. This record belongs to a study of blood T cell repertoires in COVID-19. For the study at large: Sample material is recorded as cDNA or gDNA derived from T cells, B-cell-depleted T cells, or PBMCs.

Sequenced by immunoSEQ multiplex PCR; TCRdb stores in-frame clones only, minus some. The profile shows under 400,000 clones, around 85% of them singletons. Trimming removed 4 bases at V and 5 bases at J, with 12 bases between. CDR3 size: 14 residues. CDR1 and CDR2 (germline): SGHRS, YFSETQ. The receptor was isolated from a woman in her thirties or forties with acute COVID-19. Sequencing input: PBMCs or T cells enriched from blood (not recorded which). The chain links TRBV5-1 to TRBJ1-4; tentatively, D is TRBD1 (6 bases). CDR3 sequence (DNA): TGCGCCAGCAGCCAACAGGGAAAAAATGAAAAACTGTTTTTT. Translation: CASSQQGKNEKLFF. The full variable domain, completed using reference TRBV5-1 and TRBJ1-4, is KAGVTQTPRYLIKTRGQQVTLSCSPISGHRSVSWYQQTPGQGLQFLFEYFSETQRNKGNFPGRFSGRQFSNSRSEMNVSTLELGDSALYLCASSQQGKNEKLFFGSGTQLSVL.